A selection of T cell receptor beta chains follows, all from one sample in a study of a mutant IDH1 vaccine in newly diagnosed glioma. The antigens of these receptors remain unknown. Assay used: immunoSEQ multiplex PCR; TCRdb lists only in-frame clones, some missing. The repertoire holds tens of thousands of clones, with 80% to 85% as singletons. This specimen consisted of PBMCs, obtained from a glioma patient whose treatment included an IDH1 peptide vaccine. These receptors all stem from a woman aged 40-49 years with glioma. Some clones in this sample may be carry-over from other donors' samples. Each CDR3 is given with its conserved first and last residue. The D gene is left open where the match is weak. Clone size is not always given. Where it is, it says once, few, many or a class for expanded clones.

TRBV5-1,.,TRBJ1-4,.,TGCGCCAGCAGCTTGGAGGGTGCTATTACAACTAATGAAAAACTGTTTTTT,CASSLEGAITTNEKLFF
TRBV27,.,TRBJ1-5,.,TGTGCCAGCAGTTTATTAGGGGATAATCAGCCCCAGCATTTT,CASSLLGDNQPQHF
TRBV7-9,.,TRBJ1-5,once,TGTGCCAGCAGCTCGGGGACGGGAGACAATCAGCCCCAGCATTTT,CASSSGTGDNQPQHF
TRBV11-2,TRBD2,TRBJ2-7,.,TGTGCCAGCAGCTTAATGGCTAGCGGGGGGGAACAGCAGTACTTC,CASSLMASGGEQQYF
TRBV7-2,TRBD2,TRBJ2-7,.,TGTGCCAGCAGCTTACGTCTAGCGGGAGGAGGGGAGCAGTACTTC,CASSLRLAGGGEQYF
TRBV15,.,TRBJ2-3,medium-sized,TGTGCCACCAGCAGAGATCGTCCCGATACGCAGTATTTT,CATSRDRPDTQYF
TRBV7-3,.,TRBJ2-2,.,TGTGCCAGCAGCCGTCGGTTCTTGGGGGCAGGAGGCGGGGAGCTGTTTTTT,CASSRRFLGAGGGELFF
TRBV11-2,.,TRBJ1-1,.,TGTGCCAGCAGCCCAGACCCGAACACTGAAGCTTTCTTT,CASSPDPNTEAFF
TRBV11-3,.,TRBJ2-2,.,TGTGCCAGCAGCCACAGAGGGCAGCATGGCGGGGAGCTGTTTTTT,CASSHRGQHGGELFF
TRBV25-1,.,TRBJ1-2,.,TGTGCCAGCTCTCTTGGCGGGGCTAACTATGGCTACACCTTC,CASSLGGANYGYTF
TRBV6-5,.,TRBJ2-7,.,TGTGCCAGCGGGCCCCCCACCTACGAGCAGTACTTC,CASGPPTYEQYF
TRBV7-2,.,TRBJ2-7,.,TGTGCCAGCAGCTTAGAAGTAGAGGGGTCCTACGAGCAGTACTTC,CASSLEVEGSYEQYF
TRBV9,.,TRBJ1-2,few,TGTGCCAGCAGCGTAGGCGCGTGGGGGAACTATGGCTACACCTTC,CASSVGAWGNYGYTF
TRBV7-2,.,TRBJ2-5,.,TGTGCCAGCAGCGCGACATGGGAGACCCAGTACTTC,CASSATWETQYF
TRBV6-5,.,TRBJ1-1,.,TGTGCCAGCAGTGAACTTCGAACTAACACTGAAGCTTTCTTT,CASSELRTNTEAFF
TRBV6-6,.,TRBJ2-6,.,TGTGCCAGCGGGGGTTTCTCTGGGGCCAACGTCCTGACTTTC,CASGGFSGANVLTF
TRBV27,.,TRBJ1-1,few,TGTGCCAGCAGTTTTCGACAACTTCCCAATAGTGGGGCTTTCTTT,CASSFRQLPNSGAFF
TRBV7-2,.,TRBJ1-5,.,TGTGCCAGCAGCTTAGGAATTGGGGGGAGGCAGCCCCAGCATTTT,CASSLGIGGRQPQHF
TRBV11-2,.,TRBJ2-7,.,TGTGCCAGCACCGGGGGTCGATTCGAGCAGTACTTC,CASTGGRFEQYF
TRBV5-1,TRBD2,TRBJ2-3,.,TGCGCCAGCAGCCCCCCCTACCCTAGCGGGGACACAGATACGCAGTATTTT,CASSPPYPSGDTDTQYF
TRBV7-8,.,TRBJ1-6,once,TGTGCCAGCAGCTTAGTCACAGTCCCGACGGGATCACCCCTCCACTTT,CASSLVTVPTGSPLHF
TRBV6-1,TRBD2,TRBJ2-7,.,TGTGCCAGCAGTGAAGAAAGACTAGCTGTCTACGAGCAGTACTTC,CASSEERLAVYEQYF
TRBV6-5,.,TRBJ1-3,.,TGTGCCAGCAGTTGGGACGGCCGCTCTGGAAACACCATATATTTT,CASSWDGRSGNTIYF
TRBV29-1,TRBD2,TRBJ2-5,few,TGCAGCTTCCATGAGGGACTAGCAGAGGAGACCCAGTACTTC,CSFHEGLAEETQYF
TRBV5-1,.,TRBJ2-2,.,TGCGCCAGCAGCTGGGGAGGCAGGAACACCGGGGAGCTGTTTTTT,CASSWGGRNTGELFF
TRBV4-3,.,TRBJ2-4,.,TGCGCCAGCAGCCAACAGGGATCCAAAGCCAAAAACATTCAGTACTTC,CASSQQGSKAKNIQYF
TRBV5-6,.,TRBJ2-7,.,TGTGCCAGCAGCTTGCAGTTCTCCGCCTCCTCCTACGAGCAGTACTTC,CASSLQFSASSYEQYF
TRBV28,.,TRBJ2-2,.,TGTGCCACCCGTCACCTGAACACCGGGGAGCTGTTTTTT,CATRHLNTGELFF